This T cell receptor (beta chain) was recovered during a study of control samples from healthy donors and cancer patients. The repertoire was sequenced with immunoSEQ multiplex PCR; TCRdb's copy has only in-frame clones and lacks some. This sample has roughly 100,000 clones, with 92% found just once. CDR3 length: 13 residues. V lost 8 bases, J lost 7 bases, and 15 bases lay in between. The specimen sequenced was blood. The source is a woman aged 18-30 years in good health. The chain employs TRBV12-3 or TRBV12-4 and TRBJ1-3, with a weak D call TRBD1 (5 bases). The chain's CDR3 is CASGTGLRNTIYF. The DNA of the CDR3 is TGTGCCAGCGGGACCGGGCTAAGGAACACCATATATTTT.